This T cell receptor (beta chain) was retrieved from a study of response to subunit inactivated influenza vaccine (dated by TCRdb to the late 2010s). A note on the overall study: Deep quantitative T cell receptor repertoire profiling was used in the study to track responses to a trivalent subunit inactivated influenza vaccine.

Preparation of the library involved RT-PCR. The reads were generated on an Illumina HiSeq 2500. Through fastp at Q25 and MiXCR, TCRdb rebuilt clones from the public reads, retaining in-frame beta chains. Each CDR3 protein gets just one entry, which takes the most common genes and DNA from the rows behind it. The sample table records 550,000 to 650,000 distinct CDR3 sequences; 12% of these occur just once. The ten largest make up 9.5% to 13% of the sample. In regard to this clonotype: The antigen this receptor binds is unknown. Qualities for individual bases were not recorded, and no much larger clone is one base off.

The junction shows trimming of 0 bases on V and 2 bases on J, plus 9 bases between the germline ends. Reading the germline V gene gives CDR1 SGHDT and CDR2 YYEEEE. Including cysteine and phenylalanine, the CDR3 has 14 amino acids. The retained sequence is limited to the CDR3, 42 bases, with the frame set at the first base. Broader findings and caveats from the paper: The authors suggested that each seasonal influenza vaccination may recruit only a limited number of new T cells.

This TCR came from a man between 50 and 59 years old who received an inactivated influenza vaccine. Donor details come from another sample of the same person, matched by shared clones. Recombination connected TRBV5-6 to TRBJ2-7; the D segment cannot be called with confidence. The starting material was PBMCs from blood, obtained on the day of vaccination. The sequenced DNA: TGTGCCAGCAGCTTGGCCGTGACACCCTACGAGCAGTACTTC. The encoded protein is CASSLAVTPYEQYF.